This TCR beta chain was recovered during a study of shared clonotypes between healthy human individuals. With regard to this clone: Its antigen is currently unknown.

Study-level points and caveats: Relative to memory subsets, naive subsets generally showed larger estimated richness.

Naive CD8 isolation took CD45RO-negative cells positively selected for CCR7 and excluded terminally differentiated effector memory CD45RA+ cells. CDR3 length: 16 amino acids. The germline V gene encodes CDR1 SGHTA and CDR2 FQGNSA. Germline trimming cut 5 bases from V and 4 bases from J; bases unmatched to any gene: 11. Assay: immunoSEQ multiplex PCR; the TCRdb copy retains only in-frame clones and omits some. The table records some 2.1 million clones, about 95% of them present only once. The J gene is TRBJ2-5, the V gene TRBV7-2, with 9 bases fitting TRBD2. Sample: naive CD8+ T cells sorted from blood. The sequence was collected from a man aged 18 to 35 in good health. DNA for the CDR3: TGTGCCAGCAGCCTCTCCCCGGGACTAGCAACAGAGACCCAGTACTTC. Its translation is CASSLSPGLATETQYF.